This T cell receptor beta chain was recovered during a study of blood T cell repertoires in COVID-19. Here immunoSEQ multiplex PCR was the method, and the copy in TCRdb shows in-frame clones only, minus some. Among around 72,000 clones listed, over 80% were seen once. After removal of 4 bases from V and 2 bases from J, the junction contained 11 bases not matched to a gene. This CDR3 contains 16 residues. Germline CDR1 and CDR2: SGHDT and YYEEEE. The chain combines TRBV5-6 with TRBJ1-2, with 7 positions matching TRBD1. Sample: peripheral blood. The origin of this receptor is a woman in her sixties or seventies with acute or convalescent COVID-19. The CDR3 loop reads CASSVIDRVINYGYTF. The DNA for the CDR3 is TGTGCCAGCAGCGTGATAGACAGGGTGATAAACTATGGCTACACCTTC.